This entry is about one T cell receptor beta chain. Its matching antigen is unknown. The CDR3 ends on some other residue instead of the conserved phenylalanine or tryptophan, so this is likely a read error. The DNA is omitted, as the CDR3 cannot be located on it reliably, and the CDR3 follows TCRdb's listing. This specimen belongs to a study of T cell repertoires in cytomegalovirus infection. In the study overall: Shared public TCR beta signatures pointed to both CMV infection and a matching HLA type.

The CDR3 has 14 residues if both end residues are counted. The germline gives CDR1 SGHVS, CDR2 FQNEAQ. TCRdb reanalysed the reads using MiXCR and keeps one entry per CDR3 protein. The sample lists under 150,000 distinct CDR3 sequences, 8.8% occurring once. Findings and limits, study-wide: Carriers of CMV plus the relevant HLA were identified by cumulative public TCR beta family frequency. In two of eight donors, the top clonotype was HLA-C-restricted CMV-specific.

The J gene is TRBJ1-4, the V gene TRBV7-8. The origin of this receptor is a human donor in good health (CMV status not recorded). Some clones in this sample may be carry-over from other donors' samples. The specimen was PBMCs. This chain's CDR3 is CASRDQGGSEKLLV.